Below, 25 T cell receptor beta chains from the same sample are listed, as sequenced in a study of blood T cell repertoires in COVID-19 (dated by TCRdb to the early 2020s). Library creation used the immunoSEQ multiplex PCR assay. The clones in this table, taken by TCRdb from immuneACCESS, are in-frame only. Not every clone is retained; where verified, under half of the shortfall comes from an unresolved V gene, and the cause of the rest is unknown. The sample table holds approximately 200,000 clones, of which 90% were seen once. The top ten clonotypes cover 1.2% of the sample. Sequenced input: PBMCs or T cells enriched from blood (not recorded which). These receptors were taken from a man aged 25 to 45 who had recovered from COVID-19.

The chain uses TRBV9 and TRBJ2-3, with TRBD1 as a possible D gene (5 bases). The CDR3 runs to 14 residues. CDR1 and CDR2 (germline): SGDLS, YYNGEE. V lost 3 bases and J 3 bases, leaving 11 bases between the germline ends. The CDR3: CASSGAGLTDTQYF. The CDR3 DNA reads TGTGCCAGCAGCGGTGCAGGGTTAACAGATACGCAGTATTTT.

This chain links TRBV19 with TRBJ2-7; 7 positions agree with TRBD1. The length of the CDR3 is 14 residues. J gave up 0 bases and V 10 bases, and 9 bases lay outside the gene matches. Germline CDR1 reads LNHDA; CDR2 reads SQIVND (reference sequence). DNA for the CDR3: TGTGCCACGGCTGAGACAGGGAGCTCCTACGAGCAGTACTTC. This encodes CATAETGSSYEQYF.

The rearrangement links TRBV5-4 to TRBJ1-1; TRBD1 aligns across 12 bases. The length of the CDR3 is 16 residues. The ends lost 2 bases at V and 7 bases at J; junction bases unmatched: 9. CDR1 and CDR2 (germline): SGHNT, YYREEE (reference sequence). The CDR3 coding sequence is TGTGCCAGCAGCTTTGGGGGACAGGGGGCGAGAGGTGAAGCTTTCTTT. Translating it yields CASSFGGQGARGEAFF.

The chain carries TRBV6-5 and TRBJ2-7; 7 nucleotides line up with TRBD1. CDR3 size: 15 residues. CDR1 and CDR2 (germline): MNHEY, SVGAGI. V shed 0 bases and J 6 bases; nucleotides not matched to a gene: 8. CDR3 DNA sequence: TGTGCCAGCAGTTACTCCATGGCAGGGGGAAGCGAGCAGTACTTC. This translates into CASSYSMAGGSEQYF.

The V call is TRBV5-6, the J call TRBJ2-3; D is ambiguous. V dropped 2 bases and J dropped 2 bases, with 12 bases sitting between them. Germline-derived CDR1 and CDR2 are SGHDT and YYEEEE. The CDR3 contains 15 residues. The CDR3 nucleotides read TGTGCCAGCAGCTTTCGCGGCCCATCCACAGATACGCAGTATTTT. Encoded protein: CASSFRGPSTDTQYF.

This chain links TRBV29-1 with TRBJ2-3, with D uncertain. Germline V CDR1 and CDR2: SQVTM, ANQGSEA. There are 13 residues in the CDR3. The V gene lost 2 bases and the J gene lost 1 base, with 7 bases spanning the gap. The CDR3 protein is CSVETLGTDTQYF. The CDR3, as DNA: TGCAGCGTTGAAACCCTAGGCACAGATACGCAGTATTTT.

The chain employs TRBV7-9 and TRBJ1-5; TRBD1 aligns across 12 bases. Germline CDR1 SEHNR, CDR2 FQNEAQ (reference sequence). V was clipped by 5 bases and J by 6 bases; unmatched bases: 8. The CDR3 is made up of 16 amino acids. The CDR3 spells CASSSWDRGLSQPQHF. DNA for the CDR3: TGTGCCAGCAGCAGCTGGGACAGGGGGCTCAGTCAGCCCCAGCATTTT.

A single count supports this clone. The chain joins TRBV29-1 to TRBJ2-3; D not certain. The CDR3 sequence is 12 residues long. V lost 3 bases, J lost 6 bases, and 10 bases lay in between. Germline V CDR1 and CDR2: SQVTM, ANQGSEA. This CDR3 is CSVDFGYDTQYF. DNA of the CDR3: TGCAGCGTTGATTTCGGGTACGATACGCAGTATTTT.

This clone was seen a single time. This rearrangement joins TRBV19 to TRBJ1-5; TRBD1 agrees at 7 bases. Germline V lookup: CDR1 LNHDA, CDR2 SQIVND (reference sequence). The CDR3 extends over 15 amino acids. Trimming took 2 bases from V and 4 from J; bases not matched to a gene: 5. The CDR3 DNA reads TGTGCCAGTAGTATATTTGGGACAGATAATCAGCCCCAGCATTTT. Amino acid sequence: CASSIFGTDNQPQHF.

J is TRBJ1-1 and V is TRBV12-3 or TRBV12-4; D is undetermined. This CDR3 has 12 amino acids. V shed 0 bases and J shed 11 bases, with 10 bases lying between them. The CDR3 DNA sequence: TGTGCCAGCAGTTTAGCGCCGGGGTTTGCTTTCTTT. Its protein is CASSLAPGFAFF.

The chain couples TRBV10-1 to TRBJ2-1; no firm D call. The length of the CDR3 is 12 residues. Germline V lookup: CDR1 WNHNN, CDR2 SYGVQD (reference sequence). V was pared by 3 bases and J by 3 bases, with 3 bases between. The CDR3 here is CASSDGYNEQFF. The CDR3 DNA reads TGCGCCAGCAGTGACGGCTACAATGAGCAGTTCTTC.

The chain couples TRBV9 to TRBJ1-3; 7 positions match TRBD1. The CDR3 runs to 16 residues. Germline CDR1 and CDR2: SGDLS and YYNGEE. The ends lost 4 bases at V and 0 bases at J; junction bases unmatched: 7. CDR3: CASSTRGTSSGNTIYF. In DNA form, the CDR3 reads TGTGCCAGCAGCACCAGGGGGACCAGCTCTGGAAACACCATATATTTT.

The chain has TRBV30 and TRBJ1-2, with D perhaps TRBD1 (6 bases). The CDR3 sequence is 13 residues long. V was trimmed by 8 bases and J by 6 bases, leaving 19 bases between them. CDR1 GTSNPN and CDR2 SVGIG come from the germline V gene (reference sequence). CDR3 nucleotide sequence: TGTGCCCGCTCGGACAGTGAGCTTCATGGCTACACCTTC. It codes for CARSDSELHGYTF.

The chain joins TRBV18 to TRBJ2-7, with 11 bases that match TRBD2. The V gene end was trimmed by 2 bases and the J gene end by 0 bases; junction bases not matched to a gene: 21. The germline V gene has CDR1 KGHSH and CDR2 LQKENI. CDR3 length equals 22 residues. The CDR3 DNA is TGTGCCAGCTCACCATTGGCCGTGGGTGGAACTCTAGCGGGGGGTCCCTCCTACGAGCAGTACTTC. As protein: CASSPLAVGGTLAGGPSYEQYF.

The V call is TRBV5-4, the J call TRBJ2-2; 7 nucleotides match TRBD2. This CDR3 spans 13 amino acids. V dropped 10 bases and J dropped 4; count of bases not matched to a gene: 7. Germline V gives CDR1 SGHNT, CDR2 YYREEE (reference sequence). The CDR3 sequence: CAWGGMVTGELFF. The CDR3 coding sequence is TGTGCCTGGGGGGGAATGGTCACCGGGGAGCTGTTTTTT.

In this sample, this clone turned up a few times. V usage is TRBV5-1 and J usage is TRBJ2-2, with a tentative D call TRBD2 (6 bases). Germline loops: CDR1 SGHRS, CDR2 YFSETQ. This CDR3 is 13 amino acids long. V was shortened by 6 bases and J by 2 bases, with 8 bases between the two germline ends. This chain's CDR3 is CASKEGNTGELFF. In DNA form, the CDR3 reads TGCGCCAGCAAGGAGGGAAACACCGGGGAGCTGTTTTTT. The full variable domain, with the rest looked up from reference TRBV5-1 and TRBJ2-2, is KAGVTQTPRYLIKTRGQQVTLSCSPISGHRSVSWYQQTPGQGLQFLFEYFSETQRNKGNFPGRFSGRQFSNSRSEMNVSTLELGDSALYLCASKEGNTGELFFGEGSRLTVL.

The rearrangement uses TRBV4-1 and TRBJ2-7; weak D call: TRBD2 (6 bases). This CDR3 contains 15 residues. The V gene lost 4 bases and the J gene lost 0 bases, with 13 bases spanning the gap. CDR1 MGHRA and CDR2 YSYEKL come from the germline V gene. CDR3 in amino acids: CASSRTQEGSYEQYF. The DNA of the CDR3 is TGCGCCAGCAGCCGCACCCAGGAGGGCTCCTACGAGCAGTACTTC.

This clone has only one observation. The rearrangement joins TRBV10-1 to TRBJ2-5; D possibly corresponds to TRBD2 (5 bases). This CDR3 has 14 residues. V was cut by 0 bases and J by 2 bases, with 7 bases left in between. Germline CDR1 is WNHNN and CDR2 is SYGVQD (reference sequence). Here the CDR3 DNA reads TGCGCCAGCAGTGAGTCGGGAGAACAAGAGACCCAGTACTTC. Amino acid sequence: CASSESGEQETQYF.

This CDR3 is CASSQSFRTSESSYEQYF. CDR3 sequence (DNA): TGCGCCAGCAGTCAATCGTTCCGGACTAGCGAAAGCTCCTACGAGCAGTACTTC. This chain links TRBV23-1 with TRBJ2-7; the match to TRBD2 covers 9 bases. TRBV23-1 counts as an open reading frame of uncertain function. The CDR3 loop spans 18 amino acids. V shed 0 bases and J 0 bases; nucleotides not matched to a gene: 9.

The CDR3 DNA sequence: TGCGCCAGCAGCTCTTCCGGGACACCGACCTACGAGCAGTACTTC. This encodes CASSSSGTPTYEQYF. V usage is TRBV5-1 and J usage is TRBJ2-7, with a possible D match to TRBD1 (6 bases). This CDR3 is 15 amino acids long. The V end lost 3 bases, the J end lost 2 bases, and 15 bases lay between the germline ends. Germline loops: CDR1 SGHRS, CDR2 YFSETQ.

The V call is TRBV3-1 (or the pseudogene TRBV3-2), the J call TRBJ2-1, with D maybe TRBD2 (5 bases). Trimming pared 5 bases from V and 2 bases from J, leaving 10 bases between. This CDR3 spans 14 amino acids. Germline V gene sequence: CDR1 LGHDT, CDR2 YNNKEL (reference sequence). This CDR3 is CASSLDSTYNEQFF. The CDR3 region has the DNA TGTGCCAGCAGCTTGGACTCGACCTACAATGAGCAGTTCTTC.

The chain couples TRBV7-2 to TRBJ1-2; possibly TRBD1 for D (6 bases). V was cut by 5 bases and J by 4 bases, with 20 bases left in between. Germline CDR1 SGHTA, CDR2 FQGNSA. This CDR3 is 16 amino acids long. The CDR3 loop is CASSGRDIRLGYGYTF. CDR3 nucleotides: TGTGCCAGCAGCGGCCGGGACATACGTCTCGGCTATGGCTACACCTTC.

V gene TRBV5-4 combines with J gene TRBJ2-7; possible D gene TRBD1, 6 bases. Germline V gives CDR1 SGHNT, CDR2 YYREEE (reference sequence). The ends were cut back, 0 bases at V and 4 bases at J, with 14 bases in the middle. The CDR3 sequence is 15 residues long. In DNA, the CDR3 is TGTGCCAGCAGCTTGGCCGCAGGGGTGGGATACGAGCAGTACTTC. Residues: CASSLAAGVGYEQYF.

As for this clone: The identical CDR3 is also encoded by other nucleotide sequences in the sample. The rearrangement links TRBV27 to TRBJ2-2; D not certain. Deletions cut 6 bases from V and 1 base from J, with 12 bases between. The length of the CDR3 is 15 residues. The germline V gene has CDR1 MNHEY and CDR2 SMNVEV (reference sequence). CDR3 in amino acids: CASSPRSGNTGELFF. The CDR3 nucleotides read TGTGCCAGCAGCCCAAGGTCGGGGAACACCGGGGAGCTGTTTTTT.

This chain connects TRBV12-5 to TRBJ2-2, with 9 nucleotides matching TRBD1. The CDR3 is 15 amino acids. V trimming: 1 base; J trimming: 4 bases; junction bases outside the gene matches: 1. Germline-derived CDR1 and CDR2 are LGHNT and FRNRAP. The CDR3 DNA sequence: TGTGCTAGTGGTTTGGGACAGGGGGGCACCGGGGAGCTGTTTTTT. This translates into CASGLGQGGTGELFF.